Detailed here is one T cell receptor beta chain. No antigen is known for it. A much larger clone is a single base away; this may be a read error. The TCR beta CDR3 regions were amplified from the RNA transcripts. The first round of RT-PCR for the TCR CDR3 was performed with the HTBI primer set and the Qiagen OneStep RT-PCR kit. Libraries were constructed in a second round of multiplex PCR, after which size selection and purification were carried out. The libraries were sequenced on an Illumina HiSeq2000 using paired-end 100 bp reads. The original pipeline was this. SOAPnuke was used to process the raw data, with reads discarded if the reads contained adapters or uncalled bases, had a mean Phred below 15, or lacked an exact constant-primer or identifier match. High-quality paired reads were merged using COPE v1.2.5, and each unique nucleotide sequence was defined as a clonotype. Clonotypes were aligned to IMGT TRBV, TRBD and TRBJ reference segments using MiTCR v1.1. Analysis was restricted to V-J combinations with a frequency above 0.0001, which covered 99% to 99.2% of repertoires. A TCS score was defined as the ratio of F50 (clonal expansion) to E x V (chaos), with BLOSUM62-based TCRdist applied between CDR3 peptides within each V-J. Welch's t-statistics and random forest reduced 450 to 600 V-J features to roughly 13, which were used in a naive Bayes classifier (R e1071). TCRdb took the public reads, trimmed them with fastp at Q25, ran MiXCR for clone calling and kept in-frame beta chains. Entries that share a CDR3 protein sequence are merged under the most common genes and DNA. Here the V and J calls rest on TCRdb's processing, not on the authors' analysis. The sample table lists a few hundred thousand distinct CDR3 sequences, 17% of them with a count of one. The ten largest clones take up 17% of the sample.

The sample is drawn from a study of T cells in Graves' hyperthyroidism and ophthalmopathy (dated by TCRdb to the late 2010s). Regarding the research as a whole: Peripheral blood samples were taken at initial diagnosis, before any treatment was given. A discovery cohort of fewer than 110 patients, 43 with Graves' ophthalmopathy and approximately 57 with stable Graves' hyperthyroidism, was used to find distinguishing TCR V-J signatures. Prospective prediction of ophthalmopathy was tested in an independent validation cohort consisting of about 19 hyperthyroidism patients and some 17 patients who later progressed to ophthalmopathy. The roughly 100 discovery patients were randomly split 7:3 into training and test sets. Thyroid tissue and blood T-cell repertoires from roughly 6 Graves' hyperthyroidism patients were also compared in the study. Following sampling, methimazole starting at 30 mg daily was given to hyperthyroidism patients, and high-dose intravenous methylprednisolone was given to ophthalmopathy patients. According to the paper, TCR Vbeta CDR3 sequencing was carried out on some 130 peripheral blood samples, which came from 40 to 45 ophthalmopathy, 75 or so hyperthyroidism and approximately 17 progressor patients.

The CDR1 and CDR2 encoded by the germline V gene are MDHEN and SYDVKM. From the cysteine through the phenylalanine, the CDR3 covers 12 amino acids. This entry keeps only the CDR3 DNA: 36 bases, framed from base 1. In the ophthalmopathy patients, disease was moderately to severely active, with a Clinical Activity Score of 3 or more, a NOSPECS grade of 4 or more, and a duration of less than 3 months. The study excluded patients with uncontrolled infections, other autoimmune diseases, pregnancy or lactation. Diagnoses were established on the basis of clinical symptoms, serum thyroxine and TRAb, thyroid ultrasound, and orbital computed tomography. Ficoll-Paque density gradient centrifugation was used to isolate PBMCs from around 10 ml of fresh peripheral blood. Total RNA was extracted using Trizol reagent, and RNA quality was assessed on an Agilent 2100 Bioanalyzer. The paper's findings and limits, for the study overall: In validation, progression to ophthalmopathy was predicted by the model with almost 71% sensitivity and around 76% specificity, a median of about 6.8 months before onset. A model built on a 13 V-J signature distinguished ophthalmopathy from stable hyperthyroidism, reaching roughly 88% sensitivity and 81.08% specificity in cross-validation and 80%/75% in testing. Most expanded thyroid clonotypes (frequency above 0.001) were also detected in blood, a finding suggesting that blood repertoires may reflect thyroid immune responses. No statistical method was used to fix the sample size in advance, and group allocation was not hidden from the investigators.

The receptor comes from a woman under 30 with Graves' ophthalmopathy. The rearranged segments are TRBV28 and TRBJ1-2, with TRBD1 perhaps the D gene, on 5 matching bases. The sequenced sample consisted of blood. Read as DNA, the sequence is TGTGTCAGCACCTCAGGGTTGCCCGGCTACACCTTC. Protein translation: CVSTSGLPGYTF.